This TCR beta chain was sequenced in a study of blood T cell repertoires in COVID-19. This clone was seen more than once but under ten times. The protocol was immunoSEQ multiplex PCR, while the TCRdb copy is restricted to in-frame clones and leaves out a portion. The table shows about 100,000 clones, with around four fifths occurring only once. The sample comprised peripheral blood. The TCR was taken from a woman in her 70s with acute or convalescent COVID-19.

CDR3 bases: TGTGCCAGCAGCCGATTCCAAGATTGGACAGGGAGTATCGAGCAGTACTTC. It codes for CASSRFQDWTGSIEQYF. This chain links TRBV14 with TRBJ2-7; 8 bases line up with TRBD1. CDR3 length: 17 residues. The ends lost 4 bases at V and 6 bases at J; junction bases unmatched: 17. CDR1 and CDR2 (germline): SGHDN, FVKESK.